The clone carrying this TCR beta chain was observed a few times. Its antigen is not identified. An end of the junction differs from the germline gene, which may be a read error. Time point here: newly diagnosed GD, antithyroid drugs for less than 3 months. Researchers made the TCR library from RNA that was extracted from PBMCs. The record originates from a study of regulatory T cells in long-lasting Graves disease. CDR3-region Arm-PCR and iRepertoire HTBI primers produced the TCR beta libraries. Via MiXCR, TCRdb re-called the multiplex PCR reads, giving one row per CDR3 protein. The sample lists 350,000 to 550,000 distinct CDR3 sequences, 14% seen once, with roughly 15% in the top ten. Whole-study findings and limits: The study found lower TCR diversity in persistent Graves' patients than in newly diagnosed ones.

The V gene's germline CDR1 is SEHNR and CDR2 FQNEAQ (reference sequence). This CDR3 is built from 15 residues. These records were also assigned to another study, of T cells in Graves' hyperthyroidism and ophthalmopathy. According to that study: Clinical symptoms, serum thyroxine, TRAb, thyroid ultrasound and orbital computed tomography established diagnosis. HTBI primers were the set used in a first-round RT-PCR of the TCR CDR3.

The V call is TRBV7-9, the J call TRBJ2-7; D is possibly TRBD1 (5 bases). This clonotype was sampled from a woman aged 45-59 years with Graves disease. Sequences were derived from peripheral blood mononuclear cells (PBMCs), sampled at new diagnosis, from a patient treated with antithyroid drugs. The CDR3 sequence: CTSSLPQGVSYEQYF. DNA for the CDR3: TGTACCAGCAGCCTACCGCAGGGTGTCTCCTACGAGCAGTACTTC.